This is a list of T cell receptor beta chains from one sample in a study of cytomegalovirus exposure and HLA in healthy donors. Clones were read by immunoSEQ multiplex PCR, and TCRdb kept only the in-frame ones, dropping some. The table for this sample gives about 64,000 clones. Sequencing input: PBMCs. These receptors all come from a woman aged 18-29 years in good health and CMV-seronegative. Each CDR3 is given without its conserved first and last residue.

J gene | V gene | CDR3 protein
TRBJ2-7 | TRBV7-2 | ASSFSSYEQY
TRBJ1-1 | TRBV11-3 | ASSSYGSTEAF
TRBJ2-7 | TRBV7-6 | ASRGTSDSYEQY
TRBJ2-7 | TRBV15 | ATSRQGNEQY
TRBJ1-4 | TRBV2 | ASRQGAEEKLF
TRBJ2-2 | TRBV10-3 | AISGTGDTGELF
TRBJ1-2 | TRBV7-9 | AVGVGLNYGYT
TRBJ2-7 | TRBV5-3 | ARSLWTRHRIDEQY
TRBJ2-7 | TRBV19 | ASSIGQAGRGEQY
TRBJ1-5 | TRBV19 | ASSLANQPQH
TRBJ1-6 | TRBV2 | ASTLSGVNSPLH
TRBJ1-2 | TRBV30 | AWSGVDRGGYGYT
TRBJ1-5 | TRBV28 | ASSLGQGARQPQH
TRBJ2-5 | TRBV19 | ASTDRDDQETQY
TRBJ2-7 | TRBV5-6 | ASSSLNGIYEQY
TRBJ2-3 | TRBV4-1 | ASSQIMSGGTDTQY
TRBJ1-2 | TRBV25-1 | ASSEEFGYT
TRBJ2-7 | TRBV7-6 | ASSLGEGAYEQY
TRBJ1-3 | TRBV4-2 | ASSQDPGTSGNTIY
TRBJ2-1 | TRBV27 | ASSLTASGIHNEQF
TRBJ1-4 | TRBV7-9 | ASSEGQGNEKLF
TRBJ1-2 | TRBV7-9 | ASSSPGEGNYGYT
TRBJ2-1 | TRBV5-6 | ASSLPGEGATANEQF
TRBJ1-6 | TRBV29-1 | SVMGASGSPLH
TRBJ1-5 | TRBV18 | ASSYSGAGAQPQH
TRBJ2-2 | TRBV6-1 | ASSEMGGPGELF
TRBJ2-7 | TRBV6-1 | ASSGRLAGTYEQY
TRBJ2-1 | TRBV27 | ASSFGGYNEQF
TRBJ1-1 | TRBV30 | AWNRRDREAF
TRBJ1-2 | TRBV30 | AWSVLGADYGYT
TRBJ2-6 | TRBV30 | AGNTGTLWANVLT
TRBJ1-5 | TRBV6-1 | ASSEAPGVEPQH
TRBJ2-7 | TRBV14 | ASSQGSGGGYEQY
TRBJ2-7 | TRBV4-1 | ASSQEVGGTAGVYEQY
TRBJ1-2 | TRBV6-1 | ASSEDPRGGYT
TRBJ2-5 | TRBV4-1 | ASSQGAGGGYQETQY
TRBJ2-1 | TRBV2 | ASSPSIGGAYEQF
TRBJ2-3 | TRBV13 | ASSSLGSLSTDTQY
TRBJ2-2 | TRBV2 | ASSELQGRTGELF
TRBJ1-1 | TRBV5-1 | ASSLAGGPYTEAF